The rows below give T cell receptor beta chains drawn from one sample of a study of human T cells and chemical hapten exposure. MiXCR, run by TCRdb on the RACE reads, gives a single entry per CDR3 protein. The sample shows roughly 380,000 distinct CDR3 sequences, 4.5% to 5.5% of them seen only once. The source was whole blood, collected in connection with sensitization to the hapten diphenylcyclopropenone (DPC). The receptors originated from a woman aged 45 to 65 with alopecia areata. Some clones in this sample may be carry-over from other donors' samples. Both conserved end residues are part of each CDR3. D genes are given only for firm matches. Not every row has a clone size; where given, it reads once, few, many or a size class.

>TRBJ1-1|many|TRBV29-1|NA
CSVVQGNTEAFF
TGCAGCGTTGTACAGGGGAACACTGAAGCTTTCTTT
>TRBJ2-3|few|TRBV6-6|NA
CASSLYPGSTPDTQYF
TGTGCCAGCAGTTTGTATCCGGGATCCACCCCAGATACGCAGTATTTT
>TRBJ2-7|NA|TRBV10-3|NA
CAISERVYEQYF
TGTGCCATCAGTGAACGAGTCTACGAGCAGTACTTC
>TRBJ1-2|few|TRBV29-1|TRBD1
CSVERDSGYGYTF
TGCAGCGTTGAAAGGGACAGTGGTTATGGCTACACCTTC
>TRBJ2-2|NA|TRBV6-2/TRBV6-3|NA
CASWRERGNTGELFF
TGTGCCAGCTGGAGGGAAAGGGGCAACACCGGGGAGCTGTTTTTT
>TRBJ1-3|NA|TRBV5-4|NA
CASSLTGISGNTIYF
TGTGCCAGCAGCCTAACAGGGATCTCTGGAAACACCATATATTTT
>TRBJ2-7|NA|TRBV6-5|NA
CAARVSVYEQYF
TGTGCCGCCCGGGTCTCCGTCTACGAGCAGTACTTC
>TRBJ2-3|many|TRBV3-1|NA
CASSLGGPIDTQYF
TGTGCCAGCAGCCTTGGAGGGCCTATAGATACGCAGTATTTT
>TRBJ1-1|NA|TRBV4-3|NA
CASSQEARTEAFF
TGCGCCAGCAGCCAAGAGGCACGGACTGAAGCTTTCTTT
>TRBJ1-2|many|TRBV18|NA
CASSPREGVYGYTF
TGTGCCAGCTCACCAAGGGAGGGAGTCTATGGCTACACCTTC
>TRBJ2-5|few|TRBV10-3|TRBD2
CAISEQLAGVQETQYF
TGTGCCATCAGTGAACAACTAGCGGGCGTACAAGAGACCCAGTACTTC
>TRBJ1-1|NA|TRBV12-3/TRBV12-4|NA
CASTLTGGMNTEAFF
TGTGCCAGCACCCTTACTGGGGGGATGAACACTGAAGCTTTCTTT
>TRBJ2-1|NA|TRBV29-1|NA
CSVHWGSNDEQFF
TGCAGCGTTCACTGGGGGTCTAACGATGAGCAGTTCTTC
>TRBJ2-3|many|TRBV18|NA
CASSLRPPTGNLADTQYF
TGTGCCAGCTCACTTCGGCCCCCGACAGGAAATCTGGCAGATACGCAGTATTTT
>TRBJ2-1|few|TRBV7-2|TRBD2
CASSHYLTSGEYNEQFF
TGTGCCAGCAGCCATTACCTGACTAGCGGGGAGTACAATGAGCAGTTCTTC
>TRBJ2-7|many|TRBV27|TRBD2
CATRGLDVWQYF
TGTGCCACCAGGGGACTAGATGTGTGGCAGTACTTC
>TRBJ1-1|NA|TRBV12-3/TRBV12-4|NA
CASSFGARTTEAFF
TGTGCCAGCAGTTTTGGGGCGAGGACCACTGAAGCTTTCTTT
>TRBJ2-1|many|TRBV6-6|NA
CASSYRINEQFF
TGTGCCAGCAGTTACAGGATAAATGAGCAGTTCTTC
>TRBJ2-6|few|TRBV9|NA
CASSVDVYSGANVLTF
TGTGCCAGCAGCGTAGATGTTTACTCTGGGGCCAACGTCCTGACTTTC
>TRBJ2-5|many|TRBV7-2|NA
CASSLDRKETQYF
TGTGCCAGCAGCTTAGATAGGAAAGAGACCCAGTACTTC
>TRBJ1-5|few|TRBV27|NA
CASSPWTGYQPQHF
TGTGCCAGCAGTCCATGGACGGGATATCAGCCCCAGCATTTT
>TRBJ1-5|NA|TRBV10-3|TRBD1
CAINQGADQPQHF
TGTGCCATCAACCAGGGGGCAGATCAGCCCCAGCATTTT
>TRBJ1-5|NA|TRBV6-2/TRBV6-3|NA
CASSSIRASGNQPQHF
TGTGCCAGCAGTTCTATTCGGGCATCGGGCAATCAGCCCCAGCATTTT
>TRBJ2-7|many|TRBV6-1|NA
CASSRDSGAYQYF
TGTGCCAGCAGCCGAGACTCGGGGGCGTATCAGTACTTC
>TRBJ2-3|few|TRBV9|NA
CASSVNGAADTQYF
TGTGCCAGCAGCGTAAATGGGGCGGCAGATACGCAGTATTTT
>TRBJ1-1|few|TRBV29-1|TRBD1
CSVIQGPGGEAFF
TGCAGCGTCATACAGGGGCCGGGGGGTGAAGCTTTCTTT
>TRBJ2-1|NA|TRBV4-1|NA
CASSQDPPGRDEQFF
TGCGCCAGCAGCCAAGACCCGCCGGGAAGGGATGAGCAGTTCTTC
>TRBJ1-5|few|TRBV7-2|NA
CASSFGPLGQPQHF
TGTGCCAGCAGCTTCGGACCGTTAGGTCAGCCCCAGCATTTT
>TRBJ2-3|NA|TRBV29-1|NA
CSAESGTDTQYF
TGCAGCGCGGAAAGTGGGACAGATACGCAGTATTTT
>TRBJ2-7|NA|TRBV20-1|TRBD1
CSAREYGQGLEQYF
TGCAGTGCTAGAGAGTATGGACAGGGGCTGGAGCAGTACTTC
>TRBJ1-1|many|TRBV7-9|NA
CASRPDSNTEAFF
TGTGCCAGCAGGCCGGATTCGAACACTGAAGCTTTCTTT
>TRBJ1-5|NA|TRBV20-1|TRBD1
CSANQGVSQPQHF
TGCAGTGCTAACCAGGGGGTCTCTCAGCCCCAGCATTTT
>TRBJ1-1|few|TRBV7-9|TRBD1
CASSLETGGGTEAFF
TGTGCCAGCAGCTTAGAAACAGGGGGAGGAACTGAAGCTTTCTTT
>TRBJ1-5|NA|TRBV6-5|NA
CASPPQGTTSRNQPQHF
TGTGCCAGCCCCCCCCAGGGGACTACCAGTAGGAATCAGCCCCAGCATTTT
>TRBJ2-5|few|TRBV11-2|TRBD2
CASSLAGLAGETQYF
TGTGCCAGCAGCTTAGCCGGTCTAGCGGGGGAGACCCAGTACTTC
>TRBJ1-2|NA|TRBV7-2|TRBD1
CASSLKSGGRGYTF
TGTGCCAGCAGCTTAAAATCAGGGGGCCGTGGCTACACCTTC
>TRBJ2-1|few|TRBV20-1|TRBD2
CSAEATSGYNEQFF
TGCAGTGCCGAGGCGACTAGCGGGTACAATGAGCAGTTCTTC
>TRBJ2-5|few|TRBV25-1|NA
CASSESWGPQAGTQYF
TGTGCCAGCAGTGAATCTTGGGGACCCCAGGCGGGAACCCAGTACTTC
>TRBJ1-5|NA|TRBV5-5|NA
CASSFQGPDQPQHF
TGTGCCAGCAGTTTTCAGGGCCCAGATCAGCCCCAGCATTTT
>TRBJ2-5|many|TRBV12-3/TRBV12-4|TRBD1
CASRPTTKGQYQETQYF
TGTGCCAGCCGTCCTACGACGAAGGGACAGTACCAAGAGACCCAGTACTTC
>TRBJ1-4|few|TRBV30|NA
CAWSVGQLNEKLFF
TGTGCCTGGAGTGTCGGGCAGCTAAATGAAAAACTGTTTTTT
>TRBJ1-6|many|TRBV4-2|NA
CASSQDQGTNGVDNSPLHF
TGTGCCAGCAGCCAAGATCAGGGGACGAATGGGGTCGATAATTCACCCCTCCACTTT
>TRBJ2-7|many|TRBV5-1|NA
CASSLPDRPYEQYF
TGCGCCAGCAGCTTGCCAGACAGGCCCTACGAGCAGTACTTC
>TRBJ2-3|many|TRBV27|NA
CASSFGLTIADTQYF
TGTGCCAGCAGTTTTGGTCTAACGATAGCAGATACGCAGTATTTT
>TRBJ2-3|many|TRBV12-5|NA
CASGFGTDTQYF
TGTGCTAGTGGTTTCGGAACAGATACGCAGTATTTT
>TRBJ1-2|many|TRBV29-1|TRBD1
CSVEGDGQGEGYTF
TGCAGCGTTGAAGGAGACGGACAGGGGGAAGGCTACACCTTC
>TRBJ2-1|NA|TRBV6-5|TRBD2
CASRTSGDYNEQFF
TGTGCCAGCAGGACTAGCGGAGATTACAATGAGCAGTTCTTC
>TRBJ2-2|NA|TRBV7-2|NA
CASSAHGSHTGELFF
TGTGCCAGCAGCGCACATGGGTCCCACACCGGGGAGCTGTTTTTT